This T cell receptor beta chain was captured by sequencing in a study of neurological immune-mediated disorders. Study results and caveats: The absence of any CDR3 amino acid sequence shared by expanded clones across subjects suggests that repertoires were private in all groups. In multiple sclerosis patients, the repertoire cluster was unrelated to clinical or MRI findings.

The cDNA came from 5'RACE with 10-nucleotide random UMIs. Every sequencing run drew on 15-18 subjects and yielded over 200 million TCR-beta sequences. TCRdb itself ran the 5' RACE reads through MiXCR, one entry per CDR3 protein. Among approximately 59,000 distinct CDR3 sequences listed, roughly 4.9% were seen once. Trimming shortened V by 6 bases and J by 0 bases, and 23 bases separated the two germline ends. Germline V gene sequence: CDR1 DFQATT, CDR2 SNEGSKA (reference sequence). This CDR3 comprises 17 residues. This clonotype was counted ten times or more. Its matching antigen is unknown. The specimen sequenced was PBMCs. This clonotype was sampled from a human donor with multiple sclerosis. The donor label of this sample is uncertain. V gene TRBV20-1 combines with J gene TRBJ1-1, with D perhaps TRBD1 (5 bases). CDR3 loop: CSARLSRLTDMNTEAFF. The DNA for the CDR3 is TGCAGTGCACGCCTGTCCCGACTGACAGACATGAACACTGAAGCTTTCTTT.